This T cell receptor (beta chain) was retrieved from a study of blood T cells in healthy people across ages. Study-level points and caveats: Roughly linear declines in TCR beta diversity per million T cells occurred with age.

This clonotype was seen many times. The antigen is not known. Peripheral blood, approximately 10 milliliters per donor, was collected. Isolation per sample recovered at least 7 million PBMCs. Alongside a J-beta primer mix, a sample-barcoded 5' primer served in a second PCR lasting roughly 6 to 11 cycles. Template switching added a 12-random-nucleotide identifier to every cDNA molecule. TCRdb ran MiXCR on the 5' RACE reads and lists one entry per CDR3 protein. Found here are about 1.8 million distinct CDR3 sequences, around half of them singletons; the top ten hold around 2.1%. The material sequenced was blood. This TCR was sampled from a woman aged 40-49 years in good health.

The DNA of the CDR3 is TGTGCCAGCAGCTTAGAAGGCGGAAACAGGCCTAGCACAGATACGCAGTATTTT. This sequence encodes CASSLEGGNRPSTDTQYF. V and J are TRBV7-2 and TRBJ2-3, with D perhaps TRBD1 (5 bases). The V end was cut by 1 base, the J end by 0 bases, with 17 bases between. CDR1 is SGHTA, CDR2 FQGNSA, per germline. The CDR3 length is 18 residues.